These T cell receptor beta chains were read from a single sample in a study of sequential checkpoint blockade in melanoma. The repertoire was sequenced with immunoSEQ multiplex PCR; TCRdb's copy has only in-frame clones and lacks some. This table has more than 7,000 clones, 71% appearing once. The sequenced sample was CD8+ T cells sorted from blood (inferred from file names), obtained from a patient given nivolumab and ipilimumab in sequence. These receptors all stem from a human donor with melanoma. The CDR3 runs from the conserved cysteine through the conserved F or W. The order of the fields is J gene, clone size, V gene, D gene, CDR3 DNA, CDR3 protein. The D gene is left open where the match is weak. Clone size, where shown, is once, few, many, or a class for clones that have expanded.

TRBJ2-6,NA,TRBV6-5,NA,TGTGCCAGCAGTTTAGCTGGGGCCAACGTCCTGACTTTC,CASSLAGANVLTF
TRBJ2-7,NA,TRBV9,NA,TGTGCCAGCAGCGTAGACGGGTTCGGGTACGAGCAGTACTTC,CASSVDGFGYEQYF
TRBJ2-7,few,TRBV4-3,NA,TGCGCCAGCAGCCAAGATCCAGGCACGCCCTACGAGCAGTACTTC,CASSQDPGTPYEQYF
TRBJ2-7,NA,TRBV27,NA,TGTGCCAGCAGACCTTACCAGGGTGGGTCCTACGAGCAGTACTTC,CASRPYQGGSYEQYF
TRBJ2-3,large,TRBV6-4,TRBD2,TGTGCCAGCAGTGCCGGGGGGGTCCCAGATACGCAGTATTTT,CASSAGGVPDTQYF
TRBJ2-4,NA,TRBV7-9,TRBD2,TGTGCCAGCAGTTCCGGGACTAGCGGGAATGTCGGCAACATTCAGTACTTC,CASSSGTSGNVGNIQYF
TRBJ2-3,once,TRBV4-2,NA,TGTGCCAGCAGCCAAGAGGGGGGGCCGACAGATACGCAGTATTTT,CASSQEGGPTDTQYF
TRBJ1-1,NA,TRBV5-1,NA,TGCGCCAGCAGCTTGAAGGACAGGAACACTGAAGCTTTCTTT,CASSLKDRNTEAFF
TRBJ2-7,NA,TRBV13,TRBD1,TGTGCCAGCAGCAGAATGACAGGGGGCAAGTACGAGCAGTACTTC,CASSRMTGGKYEQYF
TRBJ2-7,NA,TRBV29-1,TRBD1,TGCAGCGTTGAAGGACAGGGGCGCTCCTACGAGCAGTACTTC,CSVEGQGRSYEQYF
TRBJ1-3,NA,TRBV13,NA,TGTGCCAGCAGCTTACGGGGGAGCTCTGGAAACACCATATATTTT,CASSLRGSSGNTIYF
TRBJ2-7,few,TRBV14,NA,TGTGCCAGCAGCCAAGGGCCAGCGGTACTCTCCTACGAGCAGTACTTC,CASSQGPAVLSYEQYF
TRBJ1-5,medium-sized,TRBV28,NA,TGTGCCAGCAGTCCTCAGACGGGGAGGGAGCCCCAGCATTTT,CASSPQTGREPQHF
TRBJ2-2,NA,TRBV5-1,TRBD2,TGCGCCAGCAGCAGGGTCAGCGGGGGCCACCTCACCGGGGAGCTGTTTTTT,CASSRVSGGHLTGELFF
TRBJ2-7,NA,TRBV4-1,TRBD1,TGCGCCAGCAGCCTAGGACAGGGCTACGAGCAGTACTTC,CASSLGQGYEQYF
TRBJ2-5,NA,TRBV10-3,TRBD1,TGTGCCATCAGTGAGGGGACAGGGGGAGAGACCCAGTACTTC,CAISEGTGGETQYF
TRBJ2-2,NA,TRBV27,TRBD2,TGTGCCAGCAGTTTATCGAGGGAGGGACTAGCGGCGAACACCGGGGAGCTGTTTTTT,CASSLSREGLAANTGELFF
TRBJ2-7,NA,TRBV4-1,TRBD2,TGCGCCAGCAGCCAAGTGTCTAGCGGAACCGCCTACGAGCAGTACTTC,CASSQVSSGTAYEQYF
TRBJ2-7,NA,TRBV19,TRBD2,TGTGCCAGTAGTACCCTAGGACTAGCGGGCGAGCAGTACTTC,CASSTLGLAGEQYF
TRBJ2-7,NA,TRBV4-2,NA,TGTGCCAGCAGCCAAGAAATGGGGGACTCCTCCTACGAGCAGTACTTC,CASSQEMGDSSYEQYF
TRBJ2-7,NA,TRBV5-5,NA,TGTGCCAGCAGCTCTACAGGGATGTGGCTAGAGCAGTACTTC,CASSSTGMWLEQYF
TRBJ2-7,NA,TRBV7-8,NA,TGTGCCAGCAGCTCTCCCCGTCAGTACGAGCAGTACTTC,CASSSPRQYEQYF
TRBJ2-5,NA,TRBV5-4,TRBD2,TGTGCCGGCAGCTTTAGGGGAAGCGGGAGGGCCGGGGAGACCCAGTACTTC,CAGSFRGSGRAGETQYF
TRBJ2-2,once,TRBV5-8,TRBD2,TGTGCCAGCAGCCCCCTAGCGGATTCGAACACCGGGGAGCTGTTTTTT,CASSPLADSNTGELFF
TRBJ1-1,once,TRBV5-1,NA,TGCGCCAGCAGCTTGTGGCAGGGCGACACTGAAGCTTTCTTT,CASSLWQGDTEAFF
TRBJ2-1,NA,TRBV19,NA,TGTGCCACAGGGGTAGGGGAGCAGTTCTTC,CATGVGEQFF
TRBJ1-2,NA,TRBV11-2,NA,TGTGCCAGCAGCTTCGAAGGGACTGGGGGGAACACCTTC,CASSFEGTGGNTF
TRBJ1-6,NA,TRBV6-4,TRBD1,TGTGCCAGCAGTGAAGAACAGGGGAATTCACCCCTCCACTTT,CASSEEQGNSPLHF
TRBJ1-1,NA,TRBV30,NA,TGTGCCTGGGATACAGGGATGGACACTAAAGCTTTCTTC,CAWDTGMDTKAFF
TRBJ2-2,NA,TRBV2,NA,TGTGCCAGCAGTGATGTAGGACATAATACACCTTTGGGGGAGCTGTTTTTT,CASSDVGHNTPLGELFF
TRBJ2-7,NA,TRBV4-2,TRBD2,TGTGCCAGCAGCCGTGGACTAGCGGCCTACGAGCAGTACTTC,CASSRGLAAYEQYF
TRBJ1-2,few,TRBV6-6,NA,TGTGCCACCGCGAGAGGGACATATGGCTACACCTTC,CATARGTYGYTF
TRBJ1-1,few,TRBV14,NA,TGTGCCAGCAGCCCCTCTATGGGAGCCGCTGAAGCTTTCTTT,CASSPSMGAAEAFF
TRBJ2-7,few,TRBV11-2,NA,TGTGCCTCCCGTGCGGAAAGCTCCTACGAGCAGTACTTC,CASRAESSYEQYF
TRBJ2-7,NA,TRBV4-2,TRBD1,TGTGCCAGCAGCCAAGGGACAGGGGGATCCTACGAGCAGTACTTC,CASSQGTGGSYEQYF
TRBJ1-5,NA,TRBV7-6,NA,TGTGCCAGCAGCTTGTGGACAGCGCCCAACAATCAGCCCCAGCATTTT,CASSLWTAPNNQPQHF
TRBJ2-3,NA,TRBV19,TRBD2,TGTGCCAGTTCCGCTAGCGGGGCCCTCACAGATACGCAGTATTTT,CASSASGALTDTQYF
TRBJ2-7,NA,TRBV13,NA,TGTGCCAGCAGCTTAGTATCCTCACCTAGCTACGAGCAGTACTTC,CASSLVSSPSYEQYF
TRBJ1-2,NA,TRBV27,TRBD1,TGTGCCAGCAGTTTATATAAGGGGGCGCGTGGCTACACCTTC,CASSLYKGARGYTF
TRBJ2-7,NA,TRBV5-4,TRBD1,TGTGCCAGCAGCTCCCCCCTGACAGGGGGCTCGGGCGAGCAGTACTTC,CASSSPLTGGSGEQYF
TRBJ2-1,NA,TRBV27,NA,TGTGCCAGCAGAGGGGGGACAGTCCGCTCCTACAATGAGCAGTTCTTC,CASRGGTVRSYNEQFF
TRBJ1-5,few,TRBV19,TRBD1,TGTGCCAGTAGTATTTGGACAGGCGATCAGCCCCAGCATTTT,CASSIWTGDQPQHF
TRBJ2-3,NA,TRBV4-1,TRBD2,TGCGCCAGCAGCCGCCGGCGGGAGACTAGCACAGATACGCAGTATTTT,CASSRRRETSTDTQYF
TRBJ2-7,NA,TRBV19,NA,TGTGCCAGTAGTCCGACGACAGGACTCCCCCCCGAGCAGTACTTC,CASSPTTGLPPEQYF
TRBJ2-1,NA,TRBV4-2,NA,TGTGCCAGCAGCCAAGAGGACTGGACCAATGAGCAGTTCTTC,CASSQEDWTNEQFF
TRBJ2-3,NA,TRBV7-9,TRBD2,TGTGCCAGCAGCTTATCAGCGGGAGGGACAGATACGCAGTATTTT,CASSLSAGGTDTQYF